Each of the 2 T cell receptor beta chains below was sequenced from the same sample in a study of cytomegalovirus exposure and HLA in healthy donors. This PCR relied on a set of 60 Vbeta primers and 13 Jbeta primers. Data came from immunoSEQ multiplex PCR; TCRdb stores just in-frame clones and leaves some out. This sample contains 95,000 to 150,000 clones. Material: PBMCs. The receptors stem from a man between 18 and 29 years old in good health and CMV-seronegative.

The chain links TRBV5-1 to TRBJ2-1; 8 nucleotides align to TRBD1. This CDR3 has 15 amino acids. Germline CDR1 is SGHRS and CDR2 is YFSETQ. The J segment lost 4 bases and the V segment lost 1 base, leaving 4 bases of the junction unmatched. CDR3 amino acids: CASSLRRGLYNEQFF. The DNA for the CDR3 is TGCGCCAGCAGCTTGCGCAGGGGGCTATACAATGAGCAGTTCTTC.

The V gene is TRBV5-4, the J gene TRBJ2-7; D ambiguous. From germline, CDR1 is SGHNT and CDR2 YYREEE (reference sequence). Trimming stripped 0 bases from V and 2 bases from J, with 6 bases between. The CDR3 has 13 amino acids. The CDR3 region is CASSLDLAYEQYF. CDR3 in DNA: TGTGCCAGCAGCTTGGACTTGGCCTACGAGCAGTACTTC.